The present TCR beta chain was sequenced within a study of beta chain features in type 1 diabetes (dated by TCRdb to 2016 to 2018). Describing the broader study: No differences in mean age, gender distribution, total cell number or subset yield were found between patients and healthy donors. The study compared TCRB repertoires of sorted circulating CD4+ T cell subsets between recently diagnosed type 1 diabetes patients and matched healthy donors. Regulatory and stem cell-like memory subsets were obtained from only 8 patients and roughly eight healthy donors, while naive and central memory subsets were obtained from all 28 donors. A total of 107,917,701 sorted cells were examined across all samples, and the number of cells per subset was strongly correlated with RNA yield.

From each donor, a single peripheral blood sample of 90 to 150 mL on average was drawn into heparinised tubes. Naive, central memory, regulatory and stem cell-like memory CD4+ T cells were sorted on a BD FACSAria II using a panel including CD45RO, CCR7, CD25, CD127, CD95 and CD27. All sorted populations exceeded 95% purity. Right away, PBMCs were isolated by Lymphoprep density gradient centrifugation and were stained directly, with no culture step. So that batch effects would be minimized, each experiment stained and sorted samples in pairs, pairing one healthy donor with one patient. The entire amount of isolated RNA was reverse transcribed using the High Capacity cDNA Reverse Transcription Kit, so the sequenced TCRB transcripts were expressed ones. Deep immunoSEQ sequencing was applied to naive, central memory and regulatory T cell samples, giving an average of around 4 million total reads per sample. After sorted cells were lysed in RLT buffer, RNA was extracted with DNase-treated RNeasy Micro or Mini kits, with the choice depending on cell number. To prevent cross-contamination, each cell subset was processed individually, whereas patient and healthy donor samples were processed jointly. The immunoSEQ multiplex PCR was used to amplify TCRB sequences from cDNA, generating 87-bp fragments that spanned the CDR3 region. Sequencing of the amplicons was done on the Illumina HiSeq platform. Processing in the source paper ran as follows. Synthetic template baselines were used to correct PCR bias computationally, reads within Hamming distance 2 were collapsed together, and singletons that could not be merged were discarded. Reads were aligned against IMGT to assign V, D and J genes, CDR3 length and insertions or deletions at six rearrangement sites. Within each subset, clonotype counts were normalized to sorted cell number, and only after that were true diversity and Gini coefficients computed with the tcR R package. Repertoire sharing was quantified using the overlap coefficient calculated on TCRB nucleotide sequences. TCRdb re-hosts the immuneACCESS table, in-frame sequences only. Its copies lack some clones; in the studies checked, an unresolved V gene accounts for under half of them, and the cause for the rest is not known. V and J calls and clone size are copied from that table; D and trimming were computed from the DNA. For this sample there are 300,000 to 350,000 clones; approximately 8.2% appear just once. The ten largest clones take up more than 0.4% of the sample.

Comments on this clone: The clone's antigen remains unknown. Base qualities are missing; no much larger clone stands one base away.

Study-level results and caveats: HLA sub-analyses involved small numbers of individuals, so any influence of HLA type on TCRB rearrangement remained unresolved. Naive, central memory and regulatory TCRB repertoires appeared more similar among patients than among healthy donors. PCR may preferentially amplify shorter templates, but because patient and control samples were amplified and corrected together, any resulting skew would affect both groups equally. Sequencing cDNA rather than genomic DNA could over-represent highly expressing activated cells, although activation and CD3 levels did not differ between groups. A moderate but significant shortening of TCRB CDR3 length was observed in type 1 diabetes patients in all four CD4+ subsets. Patients with type 1 diabetes made fewer insertions and deleted more nucleotides at VDJ recombination sites, implying thymic rearrangement abnormalities.

This receptor was identified in a woman younger than 30 in good health. The sample taken for sequencing was central memory CD4+ T cells from blood.

The CDR3 has the sequence CASSSPAAQRQYEQYF. In nucleotides, the sequence is TGTGCCAGCAGTTCCCCAGCGGCCCAAAGGCAGTACGAGCAGTACTTC. The chain employs TRBV28 and TRBJ2-7; TRBD2 might be the D gene, on 5 matching bases. CDR1 and CDR2 were assigned from the germline V gene as MDHEN and SYDVKM. The V end loses 4 bases and the J end loses 4 bases, and a stretch of 20 bases separates them. CDR3 length: 16 amino acids, cysteine to phenylalanine. Kept here is only the CDR3 DNA, which spans 48 bases and is read in frame from base 1.